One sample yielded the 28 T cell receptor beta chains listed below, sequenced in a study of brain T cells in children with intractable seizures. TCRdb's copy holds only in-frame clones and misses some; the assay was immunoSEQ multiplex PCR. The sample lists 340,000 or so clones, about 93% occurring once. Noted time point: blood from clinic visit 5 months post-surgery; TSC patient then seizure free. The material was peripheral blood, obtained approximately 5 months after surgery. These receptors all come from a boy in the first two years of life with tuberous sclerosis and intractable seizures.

The CDR3 DNA reads as TGTGCCAGCAGTGGACAGGGTTTCACTGAAGCTTTCTTT. Protein sequence: CASSGQGFTEAFF. The chain has TRBV27 and TRBJ1-1; 8 nucleotides align to TRBD1. Germline trimming cut 5 bases from V and 4 bases from J; bases unmatched to any gene: 3. Germline V gene lookup returns CDR1 MNHEY and CDR2 SMNVEV (reference sequence). The CDR3 totals 13 residues.

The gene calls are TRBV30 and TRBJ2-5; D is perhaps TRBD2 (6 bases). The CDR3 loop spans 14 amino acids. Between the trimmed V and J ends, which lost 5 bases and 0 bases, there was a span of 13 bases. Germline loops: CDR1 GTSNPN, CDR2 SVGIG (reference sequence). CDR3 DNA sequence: TGTGCCTGGGCGGTGGGGACTTACCAAGAGACCCAGTACTTC. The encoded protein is CAWAVGTYQETQYF.

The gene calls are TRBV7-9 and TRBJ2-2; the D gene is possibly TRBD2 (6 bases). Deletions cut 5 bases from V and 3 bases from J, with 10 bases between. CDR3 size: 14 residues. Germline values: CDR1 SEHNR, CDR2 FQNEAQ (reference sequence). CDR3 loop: CASSIRGDTGELFF. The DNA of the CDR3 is TGTGCCAGCAGCATTCGCGGGGACACCGGGGAGCTGTTTTTT.

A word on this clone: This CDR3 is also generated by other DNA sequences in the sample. CDR3 DNA: TGTGCCAGCAGCTTAGCGACTAATGAAAAACTGTTTTTT. This translates into CASSLATNEKLFF. This rearrangement joins TRBV7-9 to TRBJ1-4, with D unclear. Germline CDR1 and CDR2: SEHNR and FQNEAQ (reference sequence). The CDR3 is 13 amino acids. The germline V and J ends were trimmed by 0 bases and 2 bases, with 1 base remaining between them.

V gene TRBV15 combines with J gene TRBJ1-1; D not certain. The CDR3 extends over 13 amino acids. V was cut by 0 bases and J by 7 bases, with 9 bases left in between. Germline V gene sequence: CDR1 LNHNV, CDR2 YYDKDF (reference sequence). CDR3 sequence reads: CATSRDVGGEAFF. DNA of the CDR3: TGTGCCACCAGCAGAGATGTGGGAGGTGAAGCTTTCTTT.

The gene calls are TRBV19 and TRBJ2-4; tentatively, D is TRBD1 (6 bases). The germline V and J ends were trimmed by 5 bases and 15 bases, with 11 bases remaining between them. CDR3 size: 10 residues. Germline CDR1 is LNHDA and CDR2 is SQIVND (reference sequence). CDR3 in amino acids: CASSGTMRYF. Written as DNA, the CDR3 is TGTGCCAGTAGTGGGACAATGCGGTACTTC. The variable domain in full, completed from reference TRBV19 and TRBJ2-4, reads DGGITQSPKYLFRKEGQNVTLSCEQNLNHDAMYWYRQDPGQGLRLIYYSQIVNDFQKGDIAEGYSVSREKKESFPLTVTSAQKNPTAFYLCASSGTMRYFGAGTRLSVL.

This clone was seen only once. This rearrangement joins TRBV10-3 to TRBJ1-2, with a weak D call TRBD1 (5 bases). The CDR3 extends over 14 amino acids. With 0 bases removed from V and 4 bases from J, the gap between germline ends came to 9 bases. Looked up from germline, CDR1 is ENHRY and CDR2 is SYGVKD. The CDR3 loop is CAISESKGPYGYTF. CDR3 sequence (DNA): TGTGCCATCAGTGAGTCGAAGGGGCCCTATGGCTACACCTTC.

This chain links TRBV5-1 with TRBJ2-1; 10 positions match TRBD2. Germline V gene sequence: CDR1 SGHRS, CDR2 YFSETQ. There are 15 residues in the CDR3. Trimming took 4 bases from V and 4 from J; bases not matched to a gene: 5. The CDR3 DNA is TGCGCCAGCAGCCCAGGACTAGCGGCTTACAATGAGCAGTTCTTC. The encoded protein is CASSPGLAAYNEQFF. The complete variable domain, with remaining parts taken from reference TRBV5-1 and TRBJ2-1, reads KAGVTQTPRYLIKTRGQQVTLSCSPISGHRSVSWYQQTPGQGLQFLFEYFSETQRNKGNFPGRFSGRQFSNSRSEMNVSTLELGDSALYLCASSPGLAAYNEQFFGPGTRLTVL.

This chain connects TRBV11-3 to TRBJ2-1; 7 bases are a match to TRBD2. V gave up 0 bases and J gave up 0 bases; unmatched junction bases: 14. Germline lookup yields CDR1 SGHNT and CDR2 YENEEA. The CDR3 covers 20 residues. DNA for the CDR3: TGTGCCAGCAGCTTAGATCAAAGGCTTAAGCGGGAACGCTCCTACAATGAGCAGTTCTTC. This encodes CASSLDQRLKRERSYNEQFF. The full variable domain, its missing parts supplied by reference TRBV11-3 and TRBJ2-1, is EAGVVQSPRYKIIEKKQPVAFWCNPISGHNTLYWYLQNLGQGPELLIRYENEEAVDDSQLPKDRFSAERLKGVDSTLKIQPAELGDSAVYLCASSLDQRLKRERSYNEQFFGPGTRLTVL.

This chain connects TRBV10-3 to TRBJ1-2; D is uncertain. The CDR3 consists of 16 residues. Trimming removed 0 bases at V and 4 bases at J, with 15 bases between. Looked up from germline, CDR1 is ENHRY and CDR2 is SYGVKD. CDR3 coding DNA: TGTGCCATCAGTGAGTCGACGGCTTACAGCTTCTATGGCTACACCTTC. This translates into CAISESTAYSFYGYTF.

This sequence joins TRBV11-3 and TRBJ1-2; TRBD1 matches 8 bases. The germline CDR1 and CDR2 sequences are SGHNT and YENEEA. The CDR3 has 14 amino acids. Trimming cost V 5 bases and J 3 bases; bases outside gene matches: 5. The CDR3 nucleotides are TGTGCCAGCAGCCCTGACAGGGGCTACTATGGCTACACCTTC. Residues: CASSPDRGYYGYTF.

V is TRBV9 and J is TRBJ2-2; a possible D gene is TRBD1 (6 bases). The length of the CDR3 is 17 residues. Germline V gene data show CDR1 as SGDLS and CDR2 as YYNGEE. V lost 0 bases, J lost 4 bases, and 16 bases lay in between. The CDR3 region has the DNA TGTGCCAGCAGCGTAGATGGGTGGGGGCGAATCACCGGGGAGCTGTTTTTT. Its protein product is CASSVDGWGRITGELFF.

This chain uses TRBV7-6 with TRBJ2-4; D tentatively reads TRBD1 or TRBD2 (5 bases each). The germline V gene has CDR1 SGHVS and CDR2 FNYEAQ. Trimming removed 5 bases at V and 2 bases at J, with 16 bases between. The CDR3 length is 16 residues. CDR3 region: CASSVGPGTPKNIQYF. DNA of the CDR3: TGTGCCAGCAGCGTGGGACCCGGGACGCCCAAAAACATTCAGTACTTC.

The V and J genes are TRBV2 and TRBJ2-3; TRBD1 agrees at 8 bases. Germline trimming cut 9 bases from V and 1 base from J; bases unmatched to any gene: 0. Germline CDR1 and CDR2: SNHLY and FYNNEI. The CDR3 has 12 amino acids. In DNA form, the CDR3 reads TGTGCCAGGACAGGGGGCACAGATACGCAGTATTTT. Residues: CARTGGTDTQYF.

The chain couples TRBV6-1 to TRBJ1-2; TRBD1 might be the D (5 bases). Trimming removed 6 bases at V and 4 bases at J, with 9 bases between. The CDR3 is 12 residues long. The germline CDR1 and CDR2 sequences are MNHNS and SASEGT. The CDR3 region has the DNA TGTGCCAGCAGCCTAGACAGCTATGGCTACACCTTC. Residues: CASSLDSYGYTF.

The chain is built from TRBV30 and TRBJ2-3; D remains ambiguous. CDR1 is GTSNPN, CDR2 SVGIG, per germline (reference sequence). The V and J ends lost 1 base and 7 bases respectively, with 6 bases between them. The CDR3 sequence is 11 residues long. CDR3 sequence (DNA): TGTGCCTGGAGTGGTAGTTATACGCAGTATTTT. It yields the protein CAWSGSYTQYF.

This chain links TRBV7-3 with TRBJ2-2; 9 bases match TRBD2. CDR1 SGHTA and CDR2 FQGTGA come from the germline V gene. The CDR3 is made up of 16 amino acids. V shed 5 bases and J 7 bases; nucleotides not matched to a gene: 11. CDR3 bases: TGTGCCAGCAGCCCGCTAGCGGGAAGGCATAGCGGGGAGCTGTTTTTT. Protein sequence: CASSPLAGRHSGELFF.

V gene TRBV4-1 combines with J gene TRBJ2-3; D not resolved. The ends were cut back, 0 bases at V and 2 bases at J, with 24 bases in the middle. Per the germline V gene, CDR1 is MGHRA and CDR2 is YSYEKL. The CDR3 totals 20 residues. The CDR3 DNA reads TGCGCCAGCAGCCAAGAGAAAAGTTATTTTTATCCGGCCTCCACAGATACGCAGTATTTT. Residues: CASSQEKSYFYPASTDTQYF.

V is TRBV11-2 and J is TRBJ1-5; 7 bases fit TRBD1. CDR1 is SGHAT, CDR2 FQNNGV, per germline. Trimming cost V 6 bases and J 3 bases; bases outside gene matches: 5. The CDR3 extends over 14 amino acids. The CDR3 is CASSRDSSNQPQHF. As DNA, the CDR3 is TGTGCCAGCAGTCGGGACAGTTCCAATCAGCCCCAGCATTTT.

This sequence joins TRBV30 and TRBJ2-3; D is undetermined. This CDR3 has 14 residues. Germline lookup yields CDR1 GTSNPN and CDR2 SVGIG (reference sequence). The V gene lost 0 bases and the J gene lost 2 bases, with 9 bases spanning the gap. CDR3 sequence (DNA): TGTGCCTGGAGTGTGGCTAGGCTCACAGATACGCAGTATTTT. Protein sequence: CAWSVARLTDTQYF. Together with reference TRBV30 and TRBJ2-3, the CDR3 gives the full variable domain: SQTIHQWPATLVQPVGSPLSLECTVEGTSNPNLYWYRQAAGRGLQLLFYSVGIGQISSEVPQNLSASRPQDRQFILSSKKLLLSDSGFYLCAWSVARLTDTQYFGPGTRLTVL.

CDR3 amino acids: CASSEAGGTNEQFF. The CDR3 DNA sequence: TGTGCCAGCAGTGAAGCTGGCGGGACCAATGAGCAGTTCTTC. The chain joins TRBV6-1 to TRBJ2-1; maybe TRBD2 (6 bases). This CDR3 is 14 amino acids long. The V end lost 0 bases, the J end lost 6 bases, and 9 bases lay between the germline ends. CDR1 MNHNS and CDR2 SASEGT come from the germline V gene.

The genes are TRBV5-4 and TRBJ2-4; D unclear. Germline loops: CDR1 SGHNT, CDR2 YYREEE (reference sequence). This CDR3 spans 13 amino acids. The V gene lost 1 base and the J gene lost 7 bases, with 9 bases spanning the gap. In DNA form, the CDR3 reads TGTGCCAGCAGCTTGTCCGGGTGGAACATTCAGTACTTC. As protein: CASSLSGWNIQYF.

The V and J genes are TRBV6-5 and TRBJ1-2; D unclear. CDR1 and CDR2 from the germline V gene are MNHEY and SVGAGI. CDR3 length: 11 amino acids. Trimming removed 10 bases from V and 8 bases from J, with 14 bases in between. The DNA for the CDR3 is TGTGCCACCTACCGGGCTTGGGGCTACACCTTC. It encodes CATYRAWGYTF.

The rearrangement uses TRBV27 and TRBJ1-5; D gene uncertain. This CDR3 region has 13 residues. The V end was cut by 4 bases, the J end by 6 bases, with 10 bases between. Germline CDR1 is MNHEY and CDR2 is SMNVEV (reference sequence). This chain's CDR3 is CASSWRASQPQHF. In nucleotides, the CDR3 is TGTGCCAGCAGTTGGCGGGCCTCTCAGCCCCAGCATTTT.

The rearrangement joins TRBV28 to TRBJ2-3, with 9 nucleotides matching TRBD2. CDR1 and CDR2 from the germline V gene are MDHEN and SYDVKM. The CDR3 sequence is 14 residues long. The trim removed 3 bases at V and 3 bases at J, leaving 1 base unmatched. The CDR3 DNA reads TGTGCCAGCAGTTTTAGCGGGGGAACAGATACGCAGTATTTT. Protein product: CASSFSGGTDTQYF.

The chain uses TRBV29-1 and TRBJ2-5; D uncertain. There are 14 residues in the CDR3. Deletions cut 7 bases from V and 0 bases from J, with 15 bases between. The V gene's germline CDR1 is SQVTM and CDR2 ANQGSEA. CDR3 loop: CSASRTLYQETQYF. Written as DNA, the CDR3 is TGCAGCGCGAGTCGCACACTGTACCAAGAGACCCAGTACTTC. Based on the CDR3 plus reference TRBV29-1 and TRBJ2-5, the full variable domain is SAVISQKPSRDICQRGTSLTIQCQVDSQVTMMFWYRQQPGQSLTLIATANQGSEATYESGFVIDKFPISRPNLTFSTLTVSNMSPEDSSIYLCSASRTLYQETQYFGPGTRLLVL.

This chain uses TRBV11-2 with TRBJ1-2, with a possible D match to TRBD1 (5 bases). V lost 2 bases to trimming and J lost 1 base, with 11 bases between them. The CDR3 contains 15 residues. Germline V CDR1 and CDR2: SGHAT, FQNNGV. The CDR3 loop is CASSLSGGVNYGYTF. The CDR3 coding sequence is TGTGCCAGCAGCTTATCGGGAGGGGTTAACTATGGCTACACCTTC.

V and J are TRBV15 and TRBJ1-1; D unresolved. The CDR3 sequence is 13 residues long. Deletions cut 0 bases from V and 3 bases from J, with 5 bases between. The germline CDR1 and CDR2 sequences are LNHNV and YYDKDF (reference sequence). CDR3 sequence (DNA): TGTGCCACCAGCAGAGATTGGGACACTGAAGCTTTCTTT. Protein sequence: CATSRDWDTEAFF.